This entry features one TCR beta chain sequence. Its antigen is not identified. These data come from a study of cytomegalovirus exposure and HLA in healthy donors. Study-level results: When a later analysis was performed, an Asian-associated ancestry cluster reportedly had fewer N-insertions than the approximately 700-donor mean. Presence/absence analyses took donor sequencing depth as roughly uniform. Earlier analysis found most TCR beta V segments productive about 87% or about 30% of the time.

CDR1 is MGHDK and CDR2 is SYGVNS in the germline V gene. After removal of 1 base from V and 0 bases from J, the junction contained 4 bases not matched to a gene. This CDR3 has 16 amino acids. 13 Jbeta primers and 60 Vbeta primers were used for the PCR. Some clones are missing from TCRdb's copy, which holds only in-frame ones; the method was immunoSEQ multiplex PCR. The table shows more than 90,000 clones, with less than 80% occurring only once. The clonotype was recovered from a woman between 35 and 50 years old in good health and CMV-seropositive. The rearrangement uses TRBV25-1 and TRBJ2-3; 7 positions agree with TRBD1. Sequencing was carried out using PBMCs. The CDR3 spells CASSEWSGQSTDTQYF. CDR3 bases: TGTGCCAGCAGTGAATGGTCGGGACAGAGCACAGATACGCAGTATTTT. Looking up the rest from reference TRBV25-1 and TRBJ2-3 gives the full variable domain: EADIYQTPRYLVIGTGKKITLECSQTMGHDKMYWYQQDPGMELHLIHYSYGVNSTEKGDLSSESTVSRIRTEHFPLTLESARPSHTSQYLCASSEWSGQSTDTQYFGPGTRLTVL.